A selection of T cell receptor beta chains follows, all from one sample in a study of T cell repertoires in cytomegalovirus infection. MiXCR, applied by TCRdb to the reads, yields one record per CDR3 protein. This sample carries tens of thousands of distinct CDR3 sequences, roughly 32% of them seen once, and the ten largest clones take roughly 70%. These TCRs are of unknown antigen specificity. The specimen sequenced was PBMCs, sequenced either directly or after in vitro stimulation (not recorded which). The origin of the receptors is a human donor in good health (CMV status not recorded). Some clones in this sample may be carry-over from other donors' samples. The CDR3 runs from the conserved cysteine through the conserved F or W. The order of the fields is clone size, D gene, J gene, V gene, CDR3 DNA, CDR3 protein. D genes are given only for firm matches. Clone size appears in some rows only: once, few, many, or a class for an expanded clone.

>NA|TRBD1|TRBJ1-6|TRBV2
TGTGCCAGCAGGGAGTGGACAGGGAGGGATTCACCCCTCCACTTT
CASREWTGRDSPLHF
>few|NA|TRBJ2-3|TRBV11-1
TGTGCCAGCAGCTCCTCTAGCGTCCGCACAGATACGCAGTATTTT
CASSSSSVRTDTQYF
>many|TRBD1|TRBJ2-2|TRBV10-3
TGTGCCATCAGGGGACAGGCCACCGGGGAGCTGTTTTTT
CAIRGQATGELFF
>NA|NA|TRBJ1-1|TRBV20-1
TGCAGTGCTAGAGAACCTCCGAACACTGAAGCTTTCTTT
CSAREPPNTEAFF
>NA|TRBD2|TRBJ2-5|TRBV7-9
TGTGCCAGCAGTACTAGCGGGAGAAAAGAGACCCAGTACTTC
CASSTSGRKETQYF
>few|TRBD2|TRBJ2-7|TRBV20-1
TGCAGTGCTTCAAAGACTAGCGGGGGGATCTATGAGCAGTACTTC
CSASKTSGGIYEQYF
>few|TRBD2|TRBJ2-5|TRBV6-1
TGTGCCAGCAGTGAAGGCCCTGGACTAGCGGGAGTCGATTTTGGGACCCAGTACTTC
CASSEGPGLAGVDFGTQYF
>few|NA|TRBJ2-1|TRBV5-4
TGTGCCAGCAGCTTCGGACCGACCGTTGAGCAGTTCTTC
CASSFGPTVEQFF
>many|TRBD2|TRBJ2-5|TRBV7-6
TGTGCCAGCAGCCCCGCTCCGACTAGCCGGTACCAAGAGACCCAGTACTTC
CASSPAPTSRYQETQYF
>NA|NA|TRBJ2-1|TRBV5-4
TGTGCCAGCAGCAGGACAGAGTACAATGAGCAGTTCTTC
CASSRTEYNEQFF
>many|TRBD2|TRBJ2-1|TRBV7-2
TGTGCCAGCAGCTTTATAAGGAGACTAGCAGCCTACAATGAGCAGTTCTTC
CASSFIRRLAAYNEQFF
>NA|TRBD1|TRBJ2-5|TRBV7-6
TGTGCCAGCAGGGCGCCCGGGACAGGGCTAGACCAAGAGACCCAGTACTTC
CASRAPGTGLDQETQYF
>NA|TRBD1|TRBJ1-2|TRBV28
TGTGCCAGCAGTTCCCCTTCCTGGACAGGGGTCTTCTACACCTTC
CASSSPSWTGVFYTF
>many|TRBD1|TRBJ2-7|TRBV6-1
TGTGCCAGCAATAGGGACAGACTCTACGAGCAGTACTTC
CASNRDRLYEQYF
>NA|NA|TRBJ2-3|TRBV7-6
TGTGCCAGCAGCGAAGGACACTCTAGCACAGATACGCAGTATTTT
CASSEGHSSTDTQYF
>NA|NA|TRBJ2-7|TRBV4-1
TGCGCCAGCAGCCCCCAAGGTGGCGGAGACTCCTACGAGCAGTACTTC
CASSPQGGGDSYEQYF
>NA|NA|TRBJ1-2|TRBV30
TGTGCCTGGAGTCCGGACCGTAACTATGGCTACACCTTC
CAWSPDRNYGYTF
>NA|NA|TRBJ1-5|TRBV7-1
TGTGCCAGCAGCCCCCGGGAGAATCAGCCCCAGCATTTT
CASSPRENQPQHF
>NA|NA|TRBJ2-3|TRBV23-1
TGCGCCAGCAGTCAATCTTCCCCGGGACGGAACACAGATACGCAGTATTTT
CASSQSSPGRNTDTQYF
>NA|NA|TRBJ2-7|TRBV12-3/TRBV12-4
TGTGCCAGCAGTTTCCGGGGCCACTCCTACGAGCAGTACTTC
CASSFRGHSYEQYF
>NA|TRBD1|TRBJ1-1|TRBV5-6
TGTGCCAGCAGCTCCCAACCCGCCGGGACAGGGTTTTTTACTGAAGCTTTCTTT
CASSSQPAGTGFFTEAFF
>NA|NA|TRBJ2-7|TRBV6-5
TGTGCCCTCGCGTCAGGAAAGATCTACGAGCAGTACTTC
CALASGKIYEQYF
>NA|NA|TRBJ2-1|TRBV5-6
TGTGCCAGCAGCTTACTAGCTTCTAATGAGCAGTTCTTC
CASSLLASNEQFF
>NA|TRBD1|TRBJ1-6|TRBV30
TGTGCCTGGAGTGGTGGACAGGGGAATTCACCCCTCCACTTT
CAWSGGQGNSPLHF
>NA|NA|TRBJ1-2|TRBV23-1
TGCGCCAGCGGCCCATTTAGGGCAGACCCCGGTTATGGCTACACCTTC
CASGPFRADPGYGYTF
>NA|NA|TRBJ2-1|TRBV11-2
TGTGCCAGCAGCCCCCCGCGCGGACTCCTCGAGAGGGGTGAGCAGTTCTTC
CASSPPRGLLERGEQFF
>NA|NA|TRBJ2-6|TRBV19
TGTGCCAGTAGTCCCTCGGGGGCAAGGGGGGCCAACGTCCTGACTTTC
CASSPSGARGANVLTF
>NA|TRBD2|TRBJ2-1|TRBV5-6
TGTGCCAGCACCTATGGGGGGACTAGCAGGAGCTCCTACAATGAGCAGTTCTTC
CASTYGGTSRSSYNEQFF
>NA|NA|TRBJ2-3|TRBV7-2
TGTGCCAGCACCGACGGTGGCACAGATACGCAGTATTTT
CASTDGGTDTQYF
>NA|NA|TRBJ2-1|TRBV27
TGTGCCAGCAGTCCCCAATATTCTATAGGTGGCTCCTACAATGAGCAGTTCTTC
CASSPQYSIGGSYNEQFF
>NA|NA|TRBJ2-5|TRBV20-1
TGCAGTGCCAGGGGGCGCGGGGGCCAAGAGACCCAGTACTTC
CSARGRGGQETQYF
>few|NA|TRBJ1-2|TRBV6-2/TRBV6-3
TGTGCCAGCAGTCGCGTGGAATATGGCTACACCTTC
CASSRVEYGYTF
>NA|NA|TRBJ2-7|TRBV27
TGTGCCAGCAGACGAACCGGGAACTCCTACGAGCAGTACTTC
CASRRTGNSYEQYF
>few|NA|TRBJ1-5|TRBV28
TGTGCCAGCAGTTTATGGTCGAGGCAGCCCCAGCATTTT
CASSLWSRQPQHF
>NA|TRBD1|TRBJ1-4|TRBV2
TGTGCCAGCAGCCGGGGGGGGACAGCTAATGAAAAACTGTTTTTT
CASSRGGTANEKLFF
>few|TRBD1|TRBJ2-7|TRBV20-1
TGCAGTGCTTCGACAGGGACCGCTTCCTACGAGCAGTACTTC
CSASTGTASYEQYF
>medium-sized|TRBD2|TRBJ2-3|TRBV25-1
TGTGCCAGCAGTGCGATCTCACTAGCGGATACGCAGTATTTT
CASSAISLADTQYF
>few|NA|TRBJ2-1|TRBV7-2
TGTGCCAGCAGAAAGAACCGGGACACCGCGTACAATGAGCAGTTCTTC
CASRKNRDTAYNEQFF
>NA|NA|TRBJ1-1|TRBV2
TGTGCCAGCAGTGAAGTAAAGACAGACGCTTTCTTT
CASSEVKTDAFF
>NA|NA|TRBJ2-5|TRBV5-3
TGTGCCAGCTGGGACCAAGAGACCCAGTACTTC
CASWDQETQYF
>NA|TRBD2|TRBJ2-2|TRBV4-1
TGCGCCAGCAGCCGAGGACTAGCGGGAGGAGGCGCCGGGGAGCTGTTTTTT
CASSRGLAGGGAGELFF
>few|NA|TRBJ2-3|TRBV7-2
TGTGCCAGCAGCTTAGGGCCCAGAGATACGCAGTATTTT
CASSLGPRDTQYF
>once|NA|TRBJ2-3|TRBV18
TGTGCCAGCCAGAGGGGCGGGGCCGAGGATACGCAGTATTTT
CASQRGGAEDTQYF
>NA|TRBD2|TRBJ2-1|TRBV29-1
TGCAGCATCTGGACTAGCGGATACTACAATGAGCAGTTCTTC
CSIWTSGYYNEQFF
>many|TRBD2|TRBJ2-3|TRBV7-2
TGTGCCAGCAGCTTAGGGGGACTAGTGGAAGATACGCAGTATTTT
CASSLGGLVEDTQYF
>NA|NA|TRBJ1-1|TRBV29-1
TGCAGCGTTGGAGGACGTTGGAACACTGAAGCTTTCTTT
CSVGGRWNTEAFF
>NA|TRBD2|TRBJ2-3|TRBV10-3
TGTGCCATCAGGGAAACTAGCGGGAGCCCAGATACGCAGTATTTT
CAIRETSGSPDTQYF
>NA|NA|TRBJ2-3|TRBV5-4
TGTGCCAGCAGCTTGGTTGTGGGCGCCTGGAATGAAGATACGCAGTATTTT
CASSLVVGAWNEDTQYF
>few|NA|TRBJ2-2|TRBV15
TGTGCCACCAGCAGAGCAGGGGCGAGGACCGGGGAGCTGTTTTTT
CATSRAGARTGELFF